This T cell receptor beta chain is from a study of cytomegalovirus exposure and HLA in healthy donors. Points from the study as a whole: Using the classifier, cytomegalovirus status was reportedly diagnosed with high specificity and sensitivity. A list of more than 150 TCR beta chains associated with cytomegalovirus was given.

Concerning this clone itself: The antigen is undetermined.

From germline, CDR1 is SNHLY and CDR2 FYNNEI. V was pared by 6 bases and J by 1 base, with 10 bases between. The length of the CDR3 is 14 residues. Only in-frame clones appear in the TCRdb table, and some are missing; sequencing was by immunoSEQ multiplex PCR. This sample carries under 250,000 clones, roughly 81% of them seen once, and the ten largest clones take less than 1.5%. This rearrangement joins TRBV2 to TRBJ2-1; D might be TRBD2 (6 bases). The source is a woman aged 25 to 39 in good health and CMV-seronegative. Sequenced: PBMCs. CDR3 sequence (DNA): TGTGCCAGCAGGGAACGGGGGTCCTACAATGAGCAGTTCTTC. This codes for CASRERGSYNEQFF.